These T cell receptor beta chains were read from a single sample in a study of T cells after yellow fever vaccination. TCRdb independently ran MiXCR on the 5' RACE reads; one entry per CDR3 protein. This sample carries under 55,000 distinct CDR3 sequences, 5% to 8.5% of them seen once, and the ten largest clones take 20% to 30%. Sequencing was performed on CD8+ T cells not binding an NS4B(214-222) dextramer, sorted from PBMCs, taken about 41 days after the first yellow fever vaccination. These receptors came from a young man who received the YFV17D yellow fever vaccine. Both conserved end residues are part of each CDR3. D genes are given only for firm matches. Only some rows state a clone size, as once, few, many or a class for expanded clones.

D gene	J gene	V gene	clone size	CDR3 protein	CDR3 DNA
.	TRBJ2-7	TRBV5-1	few	CASSPEGVNAYEQYF	TGCGCCAGCAGCCCAGAAGGGGTTAACGCCTACGAGCAGTACTTC
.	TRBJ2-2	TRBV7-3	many	CASSLLGESNTGELFF	TGTGCCAGCAGCTTATTGGGGGAATCGAACACCGGGGAGCTGTTTTTT
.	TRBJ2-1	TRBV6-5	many	CASSPSGNEQFF	TGTGCCAGCAGCCCGTCGGGCAATGAGCAGTTCTTC
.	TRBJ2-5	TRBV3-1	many	CASSQEKQETQYF	TGTGCCAGCAGCCAAGAGAAGCAAGAGACCCAGTACTTC
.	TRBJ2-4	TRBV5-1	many	CASSLGWTNIQYF	TGCGCCAGCAGCTTGGGTTGGACAAACATTCAGTACTTC
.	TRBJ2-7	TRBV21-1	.	CASSKEDRESYEQYF	TGTGCCAGCAGCAAAGAGGACAGGGAGTCCTACGAGCAGTACTTC
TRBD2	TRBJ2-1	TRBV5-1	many	CASSYPSGGAVVGEQFF	TGCGCCAGCAGCTACCCTAGCGGGGGGGCCGTGGTCGGTGAGCAGTTCTTC
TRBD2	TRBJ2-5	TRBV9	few	CASSVGTTKETQYF	TGTGCCAGCAGCGTGGGGACTACCAAAGAGACCCAGTACTTC
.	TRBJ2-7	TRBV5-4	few	CASNLGTLGDEQYF	TGTGCCAGCAACCTAGGGACACTAGGCGACGAGCAGTACTTC
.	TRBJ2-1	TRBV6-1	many	CASNRGGDPRYNEQFF	TGTGCCAGCAACCGGGGCGGGGACCCTCGCTACAATGAGCAGTTCTTC
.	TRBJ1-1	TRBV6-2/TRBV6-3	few	CASSYDESTEAFF	TGTGCCAGCAGTTACGACGAGTCCACTGAAGCTTTCTTT
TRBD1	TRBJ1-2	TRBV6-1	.	CASSQGTGFNRDYGYTF	TGTGCCAGCAGTCAAGGGACAGGGTTTAATCGGGACTATGGCTACACCTTC
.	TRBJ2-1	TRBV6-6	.	CASQENNEQFF	TGTGCCAGCCAGGAGAACAATGAGCAGTTCTTC
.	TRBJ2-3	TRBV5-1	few	CASSLGPQGRPTDTQYF	TGCGCCAGCAGCCTTGGTCCCCAGGGGCGACCCACAGATACGCAGTATTTT
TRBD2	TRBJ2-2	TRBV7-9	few	CASSFVAGGRGGELFF	TGTGCCAGCAGCTTCGTAGCGGGGGGAAGAGGCGGGGAGCTGTTTTTT
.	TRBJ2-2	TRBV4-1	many	CASSQAGTGELFF	TGCGCCAGCAGCCAAGCAGGGACCGGGGAGCTGTTTTTT
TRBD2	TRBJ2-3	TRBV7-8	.	CASSLAVSAGGSTDTQYF	TGTGCCAGCAGCTTAGCGGTATCCGCGGGGGGATCGACAGATACGCAGTATTTT
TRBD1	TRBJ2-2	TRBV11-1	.	CASSLDSEDRVDTGELFF	TGTGCCAGCAGCTTAGATTCCGAGGACAGGGTTGACACCGGGGAGCTGTTTTTT
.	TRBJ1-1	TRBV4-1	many	CASSQDRAGDTEAFF	TGCGCCAGCAGCCAAGATCGGGCAGGGGACACTGAAGCTTTCTTT
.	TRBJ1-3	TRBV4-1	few	CASSLTGNTIYF	TGCGCCAGCAGTTTGACTGGAAACACCATATATTTT
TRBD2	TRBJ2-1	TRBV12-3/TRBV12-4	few	CASSLGEGLPTDNEQFF	TGTGCCAGCAGTTTAGGGGAGGGATTACCAACGGACAATGAGCAGTTCTTC
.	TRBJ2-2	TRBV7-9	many	CASSPPSGLNTGELFF	TGTGCCAGCAGCCCACCTTCGGGACTCAACACCGGGGAGCTGTTTTTT
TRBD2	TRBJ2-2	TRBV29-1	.	CSVTAGGRDTGELFF	TGCAGCGTCACGGCGGGGGGGCGCGACACCGGGGAGCTGTTTTTT
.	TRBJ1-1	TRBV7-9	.	CASSLEVQREAFF	TGTGCCAGCAGCTTAGAAGTTCAGCGGGAGGCTTTCTTT
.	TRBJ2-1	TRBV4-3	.	CASSQRLTNYNEQFF	TGCGCCAGCAGCCAACGACTCACAAATTACAATGAGCAGTTCTTC
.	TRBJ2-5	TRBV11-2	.	CASSLDRSEGETQYF	TGTGCCAGCAGCTTAGATAGGTCGGAGGGGGAGACCCAGTACTTC
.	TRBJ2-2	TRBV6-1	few	CASTVTPNTGELFF	TGTGCCAGCACTGTGACACCTAACACCGGGGAGCTGTTTTTT
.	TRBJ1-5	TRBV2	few	CASSGSEGGGNQPQHF	TGTGCCAGCAGTGGATCCGAAGGGGGGGGCAATCAGCCCCAGCATTTT